The rows below give T cell receptor beta chains drawn from one sample of a study of molecular identifiers for immune sequencing clone quantification. MiXCR, applied by TCRdb to the PCR reads, yields one record per CDR3 protein. The sample yields 400,000 to 600,000 distinct CDR3 sequences, under 30% seen once. The sequenced material came from naive CD8+ T cells from blood, with Jurkat cell RNA spiked in. The origin of the receptors is a human donor in good health. Some libraries in this study had Jurkat cell RNA spiked in. The CDR3 runs from the conserved cysteine through the conserved F or W. The order of the fields is CDR3 DNA, CDR3 protein, D gene, J gene, clone size, V gene. The D gene is left open where the match is weak. Size values are once, few and many counts, or a class for expanded clones, and some rows have none.

TGTGCCATCAGTGACGGGGACTCGGACTACGAGCAGTACTTC,CAISDGDSDYEQYF,-,TRBJ2-7,few,TRBV10-3
TGTGCCTGGAGTTTGAACACTGAAGCTTTCTTT,CAWSLNTEAFF,-,TRBJ1-1,many,TRBV30
TGCAGTGCTAGAGATTTAGCGGCCGCTCGGTACGAGCAGTACTTC,CSARDLAAARYEQYF,-,TRBJ2-7,-,TRBV20-1
TGTGCCAGCAAGACGGGGGGGTCCTACGAGCAGTACTTC,CASKTGGSYEQYF,TRBD2,TRBJ2-7,many,TRBV27
TGTGCCTCCTGGGGGGGGGGCACTGAAGCTTTCTTT,CASWGGGTEAFF,-,TRBJ1-1,-,TRBV12-3/TRBV12-4
TGCGCCAGCAGCCAATCAGGGGAAAAACTGTTTTTT,CASSQSGEKLFF,-,TRBJ1-4,many,TRBV4-1
TGTGCCAGCCCTCACCCGGGGGGCGGGAGTCACGCAGATACGCAGTATTTT,CASPHPGGGSHADTQYF,-,TRBJ2-3,many,TRBV2
TGTGCCAGCAGCTTGGGGGGAACTTCACCCCTCCACTTT,CASSLGGTSPLHF,-,TRBJ1-6,-,TRBV5-4
TGTGCCAGCAGCGTAGGGGGTTTATACTCCTACGAGCAGTACTTC,CASSVGGLYSYEQYF,-,TRBJ2-7,many,TRBV9
TGTGCCAGCAGCTTGGTGGTAGCGGGAGGCTCCTACGAGCAGTACTTC,CASSLVVAGGSYEQYF,TRBD2,TRBJ2-7,few,TRBV5-4
TGCAGCGTTGAAGGCGCTGCGGGCATCACCTACAATGAGCAGTTCTTC,CSVEGAAGITYNEQFF,-,TRBJ2-1,-,TRBV29-1
TGTGCCAGTAGTTTAACAGGGTACTACAATGAGCAGTTCTTC,CASSLTGYYNEQFF,-,TRBJ2-1,-,TRBV19
TGTGCCAGCAGCTTAGTCTTGGGCTATCGGCGGGGGGATCACACAGATACGCAGTATTTT,CASSLVLGYRRGDHTDTQYF,TRBD2,TRBJ2-3,few,TRBV7-9
TGTGCCTCCCTGGGGAATGGCTACACCTTC,CASLGNGYTF,-,TRBJ1-2,-,TRBV28
TGTGCCAGCAGCTTCGGACAGGGGGCATTAGATACGCAGTATTTT,CASSFGQGALDTQYF,TRBD1,TRBJ2-3,few,TRBV7-3
TGTGCCAGCAGTAAACTACTAGCGGAGAGCACAGATACGCAGTATTTT,CASSKLLAESTDTQYF,TRBD2,TRBJ2-3,many,TRBV27
TGTGCCAGCAGCCAAGATGTGCGTTTAAGCGGGGGAGGTGAAGATACGCAGTATTTT,CASSQDVRLSGGGEDTQYF,TRBD2,TRBJ2-3,many,TRBV14
TGTGCCAGCAGTTACTCTAAACAGGGAACCTGGGCCGGCTACACCTTC,CASSYSKQGTWAGYTF,-,TRBJ1-2,few,TRBV6-6
TGTGCCGTCGCTACCGACCTTAGTCGATACACCATATATTTT,CAVATDLSRYTIYF,-,TRBJ1-3,few,TRBV7-9
TGTGCCAGCAGTTTGTCCGAAGGGGGGTCCCGCTACGAGCAGTACTTC,CASSLSEGGSRYEQYF,-,TRBJ2-7,-,TRBV27
TGTGCCTGGACCTTAGGAGGGCACGAGCAGTACTTC,CAWTLGGHEQYF,-,TRBJ2-7,few,TRBV30
TGCAGTGCTAGAGATCACCACTGGGTCACAGATACGCAGTATTTT,CSARDHHWVTDTQYF,-,TRBJ2-3,few,TRBV20-1
TGTGCCAGCAGCGAGCGGGGGGACCTCCAAGAGACCCAGTACTTC,CASSERGDLQETQYF,TRBD2,TRBJ2-5,-,TRBV3-1
TGCAGTGCCAGATTAGCGGGGGACTTGGAGCAGTACTTC,CSARLAGDLEQYF,TRBD2,TRBJ2-7,-,TRBV20-1
TGTGCCAGCAGCCCGGGACTAGCGGGAGAGGGGAACACCGGGGAGCTGTTTTTT,CASSPGLAGEGNTGELFF,TRBD2,TRBJ2-2,-,TRBV7-2
TGTGCCAGCAGCTTCGTTCGCCCGAATGAGCAGTTCTTC,CASSFVRPNEQFF,-,TRBJ2-1,-,TRBV7-9
TGCGCCCGCAGCCAAGATAGGACAGGGAACTCTGGGGCCCACGTCCTGACTTTC,CARSQDRTGNSGAHVLTF,TRBD1,TRBJ2-6,-,TRBV4-3
TGTGCCAGCAGCTATGGGACCACCGGGGAGCTGTTTTTT,CASSYGTTGELFF,-,TRBJ2-2,many,TRBV6-5
TGCAGTGCTAGTGACTTCAAAACTAGCGGGTCTTGGAGTGAGCAGTTCTTC,CSASDFKTSGSWSEQFF,TRBD2,TRBJ2-1,-,TRBV20-1
TGTGCCAGCACCGCGGGGGGCCTGGCAGATACGCAGTATTTT,CASTAGGLADTQYF,TRBD2,TRBJ2-3,many,TRBV5-6
TGTGCCAGCAGCCCCCCTGGACAGGGTTTGAACACTGAAGCTTTCTTT,CASSPPGQGLNTEAFF,TRBD1,TRBJ1-1,few,TRBV27
TGTGCCAGCAGTTTATGGACAGGGGATGAAGCTTTCTTT,CASSLWTGDEAFF,TRBD1,TRBJ1-1,few,TRBV27
TGCAGTGCGAGACTAGCCGAATCCTACAATGAGCAGTTCTTC,CSARLAESYNEQFF,TRBD2,TRBJ2-1,few,TRBV20-1
TGCGCCAGCAGCCTAGCGGGAGTCGAGCAGTTCTTC,CASSLAGVEQFF,TRBD2,TRBJ2-1,few,TRBV4-1
TGCGCCAGCAGCCAAGATATGGTGGGGGCGAGCCTTTATAATGAAAAACTGTTTTTT,CASSQDMVGASLYNEKLFF,-,TRBJ1-4,few,TRBV4-1
TGTGCCATCAGTGAGTCGCTGACGGGTGAGCAGTACTTC,CAISESLTGEQYF,-,TRBJ2-7,few,TRBV10-3
TGCGCCAGCAGCCAAGGAAGGGGTAGCAATCAGCCCCAGCATTTT,CASSQGRGSNQPQHF,-,TRBJ1-5,many,TRBV4-1
TGTGCCGCGGGGGGGCCCGCAGATACGCAGTATTTT,CAAGGPADTQYF,TRBD2,TRBJ2-3,-,TRBV3-1
TGTGCCAGCGGCTTAGCAGGACAGGGGGCGCGCAATGAGCAGTTCTTC,CASGLAGQGARNEQFF,TRBD1,TRBJ2-1,-,TRBV7-6
TGTGCCAGCAGTTTACTTGGGCCAACAGGTGCCAAAAACATTCAGTACTTC,CASSLLGPTGAKNIQYF,-,TRBJ2-4,many,TRBV12-3/TRBV12-4
TGTGCCAGCAGTGTTATGGTGGCTGGACCCGGTGAGCAGTACTTC,CASSVMVAGPGEQYF,-,TRBJ2-7,many,TRBV2
TGTGCCAGCAGCTTAGGATGGAGTGGGGGTAGCGAGCAGTTCTTC,CASSLGWSGGSEQFF,-,TRBJ2-1,few,TRBV7-2
TGTGCCAGCAGACTCTACAGCACGAACACTGAAGCTTTCTTT,CASRLYSTNTEAFF,-,TRBJ1-1,few,TRBV12-3/TRBV12-4
TGCAGTGCTAGATCCCCTATGGGGGCCCCCTACGAGCAGTACTTC,CSARSPMGAPYEQYF,-,TRBJ2-7,-,TRBV20-1
TGTGCCAGCAAACCGGGACTAGCGGGGGGCCCTCCCACAGATACGCAGTATTTT,CASKPGLAGGPPTDTQYF,TRBD2,TRBJ2-3,many,TRBV2